This TCR beta chain was sequenced in a study of shared clonotypes between healthy human individuals. Study-level points and caveats: Sample collection involved blood only; tissue repertoires are likely different.

V lost 0 bases and J 5 bases, leaving 11 bases between the germline ends. This CDR3 has 15 amino acids. In germline, CDR1 is SGHRS, CDR2 YFSETQ. With respect to this clone: Its antigen remains unknown. The same CDR3 also results from other DNA sequences found in this sample.

In the study's own analysis: ImmunoSEQ only sent back junction sequences with no quality scores, so filtering was done differently. Data came from immunoSEQ multiplex PCR; TCRdb stores just in-frame clones and leaves some out. V and J calls and clone size come straight from that table; D and trimming were deduced from the DNA. This sample has 2 million to 2.5 million clones, with more than 85% found just once. The receptor's source is a young man in good health. Some clones in this sample may be carry-over from other donors' samples. The rearrangement uses TRBV5-1 and TRBJ1-4; the D gene is possibly TRBD1 (6 bases). The sample taken for sequencing was naive CD4+ T cells from PBMCs. The subset here: CD45RA+ positively selected. The CDR3 DNA is TGCGCCAGCAGCTTGGTGCCAGGGACAAATGAAAAACTGTTTTTT. Translating gives CASSLVPGTNEKLFF.